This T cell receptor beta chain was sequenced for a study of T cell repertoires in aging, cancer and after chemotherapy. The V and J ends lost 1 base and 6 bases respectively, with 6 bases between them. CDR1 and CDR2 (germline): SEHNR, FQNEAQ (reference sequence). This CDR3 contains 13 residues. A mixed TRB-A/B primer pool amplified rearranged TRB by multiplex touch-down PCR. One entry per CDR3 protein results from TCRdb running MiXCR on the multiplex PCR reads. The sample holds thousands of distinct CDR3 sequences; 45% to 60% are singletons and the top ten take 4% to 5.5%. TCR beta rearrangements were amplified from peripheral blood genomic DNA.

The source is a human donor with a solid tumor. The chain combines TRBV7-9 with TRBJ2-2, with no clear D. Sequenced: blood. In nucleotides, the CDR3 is TGTGCCAGCAGCTTAGAGCTCGCCGGGGAGCTGTTTTTT. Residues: CASSLELAGELFF.